Listed below are T cell receptor beta chains from one sample, sequenced in a study of cytomegalovirus exposure and HLA in healthy donors. TCRdb's table, derived via immunoSEQ multiplex PCR, lists solely in-frame clones and lacks some. The sample carries more than 95,000 clones, 80% recorded once. Sequences were obtained from PBMCs. The receptor source for this set is a man between 25 and 39 years old in good health and CMV-seropositive. The CDR3 runs from the conserved cysteine through the conserved F or W. Each record gives: clone size, V gene, D gene, J gene, CDR3 DNA, CDR3 protein. D genes are given only for firm matches. Expanded clones are given a class, and other clones once, few, many or no size at all.

clone size: once; V gene: TRBV4-2; D gene: .; J gene: TRBJ2-5; CDR3 DNA: TGTGCCAGCAGCCAACTAACAGGGACCCAAGAGACCCAGTACTTC; CDR3 protein: CASSQLTGTQETQYF
clone size: .; V gene: TRBV18; D gene: .; J gene: TRBJ2-6; CDR3 DNA: TGTGCCAGCTCGCCCTCCATGTCTGGGGCCAACGGCCTGACTTTC; CDR3 protein: CASSPSMSGANGLTF
clone size: .; V gene: TRBV5-1; D gene: TRBD2; J gene: TRBJ2-5; CDR3 DNA: TGCGCCAGCAGCTCCAGACTAGCCGGAGGGGAGACCCAGTACTTC; CDR3 protein: CASSSRLAGGETQYF
clone size: few; V gene: TRBV5-1; D gene: TRBD1; J gene: TRBJ2-4; CDR3 DNA: TGCGCCAGCAGCCAAAGACAGGGGATTGCCAAAAACATTCAGTACTTC; CDR3 protein: CASSQRQGIAKNIQYF
clone size: .; V gene: TRBV10-3; D gene: .; J gene: TRBJ1-2; CDR3 DNA: TGTGCCATCAGTGAGCCGAGCCTCTTCTATGGCTACACCTTC; CDR3 protein: CAISEPSLFYGYTF
clone size: .; V gene: TRBV5-1; D gene: .; J gene: TRBJ2-5; CDR3 DNA: TGCGCCAGCAGGGAAGGGGACAAAGTGGAGACCCAGTACTTC; CDR3 protein: CASREGDKVETQYF
clone size: .; V gene: TRBV10-3; D gene: TRBD1; J gene: TRBJ1-1; CDR3 DNA: TGTGCCATCAGGAAAGGACAGGATGGTACTGAAGCTTTCTTT; CDR3 protein: CAIRKGQDGTEAFF
clone size: .; V gene: TRBV27; D gene: .; J gene: TRBJ1-1; CDR3 DNA: TGTGCCAGCAGTTTATCGATGCCCAGGATGAACACTGAAGCTTTCTTT; CDR3 protein: CASSLSMPRMNTEAFF
clone size: .; V gene: TRBV18; D gene: .; J gene: TRBJ1-4; CDR3 DNA: TGTGCCAGCTCACCCGGGACTAATGGTGAAAAACTGTTTTTT; CDR3 protein: CASSPGTNGEKLFF
clone size: .; V gene: TRBV27; D gene: TRBD1; J gene: TRBJ1-5; CDR3 DNA: TGTGCCACTGGACAGGGGATTAATCAGCCCCAGCATTTT; CDR3 protein: CATGQGINQPQHF
clone size: .; V gene: TRBV20-1; D gene: TRBD1; J gene: TRBJ1-1; CDR3 DNA: TGCAGTGCCTGGGACAGTGAAGCTTTCTTT; CDR3 protein: CSAWDSEAFF
clone size: few; V gene: TRBV2; D gene: .; J gene: TRBJ1-1; CDR3 DNA: TGTGCCAGCAGTGTGACAACCCCAAACACTGAAGCTTTCTTT; CDR3 protein: CASSVTTPNTEAFF
clone size: .; V gene: TRBV4-1; D gene: TRBD2; J gene: TRBJ2-3; CDR3 DNA: TGCGCCAGCAGCCAAGAACGTCTAGCGGGGGGGTCAGATACGCAGTATTTT; CDR3 protein: CASSQERLAGGSDTQYF
clone size: .; V gene: TRBV29-1; D gene: .; J gene: TRBJ2-7; CDR3 DNA: TGCAGCGTTGAAGGGGGGGTGCAGCAGTACTTC; CDR3 protein: CSVEGGVQQYF
clone size: .; V gene: TRBV5-1; D gene: .; J gene: TRBJ1-3; CDR3 DNA: TGCGCCAGCAGCTTGGGGCAGGTTGGGGGAAACACCATATATTTT; CDR3 protein: CASSLGQVGGNTIYF
clone size: .; V gene: TRBV28; D gene: .; J gene: TRBJ1-4; CDR3 DNA: TGTGCCAGCAGTTTACCCAGGTATAATGAAAAACTGTTTTTT; CDR3 protein: CASSLPRYNEKLFF
clone size: .; V gene: TRBV2; D gene: TRBD2; J gene: TRBJ2-1; CDR3 DNA: TGTGCCAGCAGTGATCCTTGGGGAGGGACGGAAGGCAATGAGCAGTTCTTC; CDR3 protein: CASSDPWGGTEGNEQFF
clone size: .; V gene: TRBV19; D gene: .; J gene: TRBJ1-5; CDR3 DNA: TGTGCCAGTAGTATAGAGGAGACAGGAGACTATAGCAATCAGCCCCAGCATTTT; CDR3 protein: CASSIEETGDYSNQPQHF
clone size: .; V gene: TRBV11-2; D gene: .; J gene: TRBJ2-2; CDR3 DNA: TGTGCCAGCAGCCCTTACAGGGCTGGCACCGGGGAGCTGTTTTTT; CDR3 protein: CASSPYRAGTGELFF
clone size: .; V gene: TRBV27; D gene: TRBD1; J gene: TRBJ1-5; CDR3 DNA: TGTGCCAGCAGCCCAACAGGGGGAGGTCAGCCCCAGCATTTT; CDR3 protein: CASSPTGGGQPQHF
clone size: .; V gene: TRBV6-5; D gene: .; J gene: TRBJ2-1; CDR3 DNA: TGTGCCAGCAGTTACCCGGGACATCATGAGCAGTTCTTC; CDR3 protein: CASSYPGHHEQFF
clone size: .; V gene: TRBV5-1; D gene: .; J gene: TRBJ2-2; CDR3 DNA: TGCGCCAGCAGCGTCGGGACATCCAGAGGAGGGGAGCTGTTTTTT; CDR3 protein: CASSVGTSRGGELFF
clone size: .; V gene: TRBV19; D gene: TRBD1; J gene: TRBJ2-3; CDR3 DNA: TGTGCCAGTAGTCCTACGATTTACAGGGGCACCACAGATACGCAGTATTTT; CDR3 protein: CASSPTIYRGTTDTQYF
clone size: .; V gene: TRBV9; D gene: .; J gene: TRBJ2-2; CDR3 DNA: TGTGCCAGCAGCATAACGACAGGGAACACCGGGGAGCTGTTTTTT; CDR3 protein: CASSITTGNTGELFF
clone size: .; V gene: TRBV6-1; D gene: TRBD2; J gene: TRBJ2-3; CDR3 DNA: TGTGCCAGCAGTGAACTGCGGGGGGGCACAGATACGCAGTATTTT; CDR3 protein: CASSELRGGTDTQYF
clone size: .; V gene: TRBV9; D gene: TRBD1; J gene: TRBJ1-1; CDR3 DNA: TGTGCCAGCAGCGCCGGACAGGGGGTGTACACTGAAGCTTTCTTT; CDR3 protein: CASSAGQGVYTEAFF
clone size: .; V gene: TRBV19; D gene: .; J gene: TRBJ1-2; CDR3 DNA: TGTGCCAGTAGTGTTCAGGGTTATGGCTACACCTTC; CDR3 protein: CASSVQGYGYTF
clone size: few; V gene: TRBV27; D gene: .; J gene: TRBJ1-1; CDR3 DNA: TGTGCCAGCAGTCTTTTTCGGTTCACTGAAGCTTTCTTT; CDR3 protein: CASSLFRFTEAFF
clone size: .; V gene: TRBV9; D gene: .; J gene: TRBJ2-5; CDR3 DNA: TGTGCCAGCAGCGTAGCAGGGGTTCAAGAGACCCAGTACTTC; CDR3 protein: CASSVAGVQETQYF
clone size: .; V gene: TRBV2; D gene: TRBD2; J gene: TRBJ2-1; CDR3 DNA: TGTGCCAGCAGCCTAGCGGGGTATGAGCAGTTCTTC; CDR3 protein: CASSLAGYEQFF
clone size: few; V gene: TRBV6-1; D gene: TRBD1; J gene: TRBJ1-3; CDR3 DNA: TGTGCCAGCAAGGGACAGTCGTGGAACACCATATATTTT; CDR3 protein: CASKGQSWNTIYF
clone size: .; V gene: TRBV4-1; D gene: .; J gene: TRBJ2-6; CDR3 DNA: TGCGCCAGCAGCCAAGAGGAGGAAGTCTTCTCTGGGGCCAACGTCCTGACTTTC; CDR3 protein: CASSQEEEVFSGANVLTF
clone size: .; V gene: TRBV11-1; D gene: TRBD2; J gene: TRBJ2-5; CDR3 DNA: TGTGCCAGCAGGAAAGGACTAGATGGGGAGACCCAGTACTTC; CDR3 protein: CASRKGLDGETQYF
clone size: .; V gene: TRBV19; D gene: .; J gene: TRBJ1-5; CDR3 DNA: TGTGCCTCCTCGAAAAAAGCACAGAGCAATCAGCCCCAGCATTTT; CDR3 protein: CASSKKAQSNQPQHF
clone size: .; V gene: TRBV18; D gene: .; J gene: TRBJ2-1; CDR3 DNA: TGTGCCAGCTCACCCGGGAACAATGAGCAGTTCTTC; CDR3 protein: CASSPGNNEQFF
clone size: .; V gene: TRBV5-1; D gene: .; J gene: TRBJ2-1; CDR3 DNA: TGCGCCAGCAGCGAGGGGGGGGGTGGGCTACGCCACAATGAGCAGTTCTTC; CDR3 protein: CASSEGGGGLRHNEQFF
clone size: few; V gene: TRBV19; D gene: .; J gene: TRBJ2-2; CDR3 DNA: TGTGCCAGTAGTCGGACACCGAACACCGGGGAGCTGTTTTTT; CDR3 protein: CASSRTPNTGELFF
clone size: .; V gene: TRBV19; D gene: .; J gene: TRBJ1-6; CDR3 DNA: TGTGCCAGTAGACCAGCGGTGAGGTCACCCCTCCACTTT; CDR3 protein: CASRPAVRSPLHF
clone size: .; V gene: TRBV18; D gene: .; J gene: TRBJ1-1; CDR3 DNA: TGTGCCAGCTCACCACGGACAGACACTGAAGCTTTCTTT; CDR3 protein: CASSPRTDTEAFF
clone size: .; V gene: TRBV18; D gene: .; J gene: TRBJ2-3; CDR3 DNA: TGTGCCAGCTCACCTCGGGTCGGAAGCACAGATACGCAGTATTTT; CDR3 protein: CASSPRVGSTDTQYF
clone size: once; V gene: TRBV5-1; D gene: TRBD1; J gene: TRBJ1-1; CDR3 DNA: TGCGCCAGCAGCTTGGCCTCAACGACAGGGACGGACACTGAAGCTTTCTTT; CDR3 protein: CASSLASTTGTDTEAFF
clone size: .; V gene: TRBV6-5; D gene: TRBD1; J gene: TRBJ2-5; CDR3 DNA: TGTGCCAGCAGTTCCCCAACGGGACAGGGACAAGAGACCCAGTACTTC; CDR3 protein: CASSSPTGQGQETQYF
clone size: .; V gene: TRBV5-3; D gene: .; J gene: TRBJ2-2; CDR3 DNA: TGTGCCAGAAATAATCAAGGGGGATCGCCAAACACCGGGGAGCTGTTTTTT; CDR3 protein: CARNNQGGSPNTGELFF
clone size: .; V gene: TRBV4-1; D gene: TRBD1; J gene: TRBJ1-5; CDR3 DNA: TGCGCCAGCAGCCAAGGTGGACAGGGTGTGAGCAATCAGCCCCAGCATTTT; CDR3 protein: CASSQGGQGVSNQPQHF
clone size: .; V gene: TRBV7-9; D gene: TRBD2; J gene: TRBJ2-2; CDR3 DNA: TGTGCCAGCAGCTTAGGGGTACGAGCGGGGGCAAACACCGGGGAGCTGTTTTTT; CDR3 protein: CASSLGVRAGANTGELFF
clone size: .; V gene: TRBV11-2; D gene: TRBD1; J gene: TRBJ1-6; CDR3 DNA: TGTGCCAGCAGCTTAATGAGAGGGCAGGGGGGCTCACCCCTCCACTTT; CDR3 protein: CASSLMRGQGGSPLHF
clone size: .; V gene: TRBV1; D gene: .; J gene: TRBJ1-3; CDR3 DNA: TGCACCAGCAGCCAAGTTCCCCCTTCACCTCAGGGGGCAGGCGGGTTATTTGGAAACACCATATATTTT; CDR3 protein: CTSSQVPPSPQGAGGLFGNTIYF
clone size: .; V gene: TRBV7-2; D gene: .; J gene: TRBJ1-3; CDR3 DNA: TGTGCCAGCAACCAGGGCAGGGGATCTGGAAACACCATATATTTT; CDR3 protein: CASNQGRGSGNTIYF
clone size: .; V gene: TRBV12-5; D gene: TRBD2; J gene: TRBJ2-2; CDR3 DNA: TGTGCTAGTGGTTTGGTACAGCGGGGATGGGACACCGGGGAGCTGTTTTTT; CDR3 protein: CASGLVQRGWDTGELFF
clone size: .; V gene: TRBV7-9; D gene: .; J gene: TRBJ2-6; CDR3 DNA: TGTGCCAGCAGCTTAGGGTCTTGGCAGGGTCTGGCTGGGGCCAACGTCCTGACTTTC; CDR3 protein: CASSLGSWQGLAGANVLTF
clone size: .; V gene: TRBV19; D gene: TRBD1; J gene: TRBJ2-5; CDR3 DNA: TGTGCCAGTAGTATAGAACCCCTCCGACAGGCCACCCCAGGGGGGACCCAGTACTTC; CDR3 protein: CASSIEPLRQATPGGTQYF
clone size: many; V gene: TRBV11-2; D gene: .; J gene: TRBJ2-6; CDR3 DNA: TGTGCCAGCAGCTTTCGGGGGTCTGGGGCCAACGTCCTGACTTTC; CDR3 protein: CASSFRGSGANVLTF
clone size: .; V gene: TRBV5-6; D gene: TRBD1; J gene: TRBJ1-1; CDR3 DNA: TGTGCCAGCAGCTTGGGACAGGGGGCTTGGAACACTGAAGCTTTCTTT; CDR3 protein: CASSLGQGAWNTEAFF